The 26 T cell receptor beta chains reported below all come from one sample, sequenced in a study of blood T cell repertoires in COVID-19. Libraries were prepared by immunoSEQ multiplex PCR; TCRdb keeps only in-frame clonotypes and omits some of them. This table holds approximately 100,000 clones, around 83% found once. Material for sequencing was peripheral blood. The source is a woman aged 80 or over with active or convalescent COVID-19.

The chain couples TRBV5-4 to TRBJ1-6; 8 bases map to TRBD1. The CDR3 loop spans 17 amino acids. J lost 7 bases, V lost 4 bases, and 13 bases had no gene match. Germline V lookup: CDR1 SGHNT, CDR2 YYREEE (reference sequence). The CDR3 here is CASSGTPGGAQNSPLHF. The CDR3 DNA is TGTGCCAGCAGCGGGACACCAGGGGGCGCGCAGAATTCACCCCTCCACTTT.

This chain connects TRBV18 to TRBJ2-7; D is undetermined. Germline V gene data show CDR1 as KGHSH and CDR2 as LQKENI. V was shortened by 0 bases and J by 0 bases, with 9 bases between the two germline ends. CDR3 size: 15 residues. The CDR3 protein is CASSPPSGNSYEQYF. The CDR3 DNA reads as TGTGCCAGCTCACCACCTTCAGGAAACTCCTACGAGCAGTACTTC.

About this clone itself: One junction end disagrees with the germline gene, perhaps due to a read error. This chain connects TRBV9 to TRBJ2-1, with TRBD2 as a possible D gene (6 bases). Germline-derived CDR1 and CDR2 are SGDLS and YYNGEE. CDR3 length: 15 amino acids. Written as DNA, the CDR3 is TGTGCCAGCAGCGCTCCCCGGGACTTAAATGTTCGGGAAGTCTTC. As protein: CASSAPRDLNVREVF.

The chain recombines TRBV4-1 with TRBJ2-7, with a weak D call TRBD1 (6 bases). The CDR3 is 17 residues long. CDR1 and CDR2 (germline): MGHRA, YSYEKL. V shed 0 bases and J shed 1 base, with 16 bases lying between them. CDR3 sequence reads: CASSQDRLTGNSYEQYF. CDR3 nucleotides: TGCGCCAGCAGCCAAGACCGGCTGACAGGAAATTCCTACGAGCAGTACTTC.

The chain links TRBV3-1 (or the pseudogene TRBV3-2) to TRBJ2-5; D unresolved. This CDR3 comprises 13 residues. The germline CDR1 and CDR2 sequences are LGHDT and YNNKEL (reference sequence). V was cut by 1 base and J by 5 bases, with 8 bases left in between. The CDR3 nucleotides read TGTGCCAGCAGCCAAGTCACAGATGAGACCCAGTACTTC. Translation gives CASSQVTDETQYF.

V and J are TRBV7-3 and TRBJ1-6; TRBD1 aligns across 9 bases. The CDR3 loop spans 17 amino acids. Per the germline V gene, CDR1 is SGHTA and CDR2 is FQGTGA. V was pared by 5 bases and J by 9 bases, with 14 bases of the junction left unmatched. Here the CDR3 DNA reads TGTGCCAGCAGCCCGGGACAGGGAACCCTCAGTAGTTCACCCCTCCACTTT. Amino acid sequence: CASSPGQGTLSSSPLHF. The variable domain in full, with the rest retrieved from reference TRBV7-3 and TRBJ1-6, is GAGVSQTPSNKVTEKGKYVELRCDPISGHTALYWYRQSLGQGPEFLIYFQGTGAADDSGLPNDRFFAVRPEGSVSTLKIQRTERGDSAVYLCASSPGQGTLSSSPLHFGNGTRLTVT.

CDR3 residues: CASSWGQGGTEAFF. The DNA of the CDR3 is TGCGCCAGCAGCTGGGGACAGGGAGGAACTGAAGCTTTCTTT. The V gene is TRBV5-1, the J gene TRBJ1-1, with 9 bases fitting TRBD1. This CDR3 is 14 amino acids long. Germline loops: CDR1 SGHRS, CDR2 YFSETQ. With V trimmed by 3 bases and J by 5 bases, 5 bases remained unmatched. The whole variable domain, remainder taken from reference TRBV5-1 and TRBJ1-1, is KAGVTQTPRYLIKTRGQQVTLSCSPISGHRSVSWYQQTPGQGLQFLFEYFSETQRNKGNFPGRFSGRQFSNSRSEMNVSTLELGDSALYLCASSWGQGGTEAFFGQGTRLTVV.

By sample fraction, this clone is medium-sized. The V gene is TRBV6-1, the J gene TRBJ1-3, with 11 nucleotides matching TRBD1. From germline, CDR1 is MNHNS and CDR2 SASEGT. The junction had 4 bases not matched to a gene; V was cut back by 3 bases and J by 3 bases. This CDR3 comprises 16 residues. The CDR3 region has the DNA TGTGCCAGCAGTGAGCGGACAGGGGGCGGTGGAAACACCATATATTTT. This codes for CASSERTGGGGNTIYF.

The chain carries TRBV6-4 and TRBJ2-7; 13 nucleotides match TRBD2. The CDR3 runs 15 residues. The V gene end was trimmed by 6 bases and the J gene end by 2 bases; junction bases not matched to a gene: 4. Germline assignment: CDR1 MRHNA and CDR2 SNTAGT. CDR3 sequence: CASSRLAGGTYEQYF. The CDR3 DNA reads TGTGCCAGCAGCAGACTAGCGGGAGGAACCTACGAGCAGTACTTC.

This chain uses TRBV19 with TRBJ1-2; 7 nucleotides match TRBD1. The junction had 4 bases not matched to a gene; V was cut back by 6 bases and J by 3 bases. CDR1 is LNHDA and CDR2 is SQIVND in the germline V gene (reference sequence). This CDR3 has 13 amino acids. CDR3 amino acids: CASSITGDYGYTF. The CDR3 DNA is TGTGCCAGTAGCATAACAGGGGACTATGGCTACACCTTC. The full variable domain, completed using reference TRBV19 and TRBJ1-2, is DGGITQSPKYLFRKEGQNVTLSCEQNLNHDAMYWYRQDPGQGLRLIYYSQIVNDFQKGDIAEGYSVSREKKESFPLTVTSAQKNPTAFYLCASSITGDYGYTFGSGTRLTVV.

The chain recombines TRBV27 with TRBJ2-1; TRBD2 aligns across 10 bases. The CDR3 sequence is 15 residues long. With 7 bases clipped from V and 9 bases from J, the junction kept 12 bases outside the gene matches. CDR1 is MNHEY and CDR2 is SMNVEV in the germline V gene (reference sequence). CDR3: CASILSGRAAGEQFF. The CDR3 DNA follows: TGTGCCAGCATCTTAAGCGGGAGGGCCGCCGGTGAGCAGTTCTTC.

The J gene is TRBJ1-2, the V gene TRBV3-1 (or the pseudogene TRBV3-2), with D possibly TRBD1 on 6 matching bases. CDR1 is LGHDT and CDR2 is YNNKEL in the germline V gene (reference sequence). This CDR3 has 14 amino acids. Between the trimmed V and J ends, which lost 3 bases and 6 bases, there was a span of 14 bases. The CDR3 DNA is TGTGCCAGCAGCCATCGCCGACAGGTGAATGGCTACACCTTC. It translates to CASSHRRQVNGYTF.

DNA for the CDR3: TGTGCCAGCAGCCCAGGACTTGGGGGGGTACAAGAGACCCAGTACTTC. Protein sequence: CASSPGLGGVQETQYF. V gene TRBV9 combines with J gene TRBJ2-5; TRBD2 aligns across 7 bases. J gave up 2 bases and V 4 bases, and 11 bases lay outside the gene matches. The V gene's germline CDR1 is SGDLS and CDR2 YYNGEE. There are 16 residues in the CDR3. Filled out from reference TRBV9 and TRBJ2-5, the complete variable domain reads DSGVTQTPKHLITATGQRVTLRCSPRSGDLSVYWYQQSLDQGLQFLIQYYNGEERAKGNILERFSAQQFPDLHSELNLSSLELGDSALYFCASSPGLGGVQETQYFGPGTRLLVL.

V and J are TRBV5-1 and TRBJ2-5, with 8 bases matching TRBD1. CDR1 SGHRS and CDR2 YFSETQ come from the germline V gene. V lost 2 bases and J lost 1; bases outside the gene matches: 10. CDR3 length: 17 residues. The DNA for the CDR3 is TGCGCCAGCAGCTTTTCAGGGGGCCCTACCAGCCAAGAGACCCAGTACTTC. Protein sequence: CASSFSGGPTSQETQYF.

V gene TRBV11-2 combines with J gene TRBJ2-7; 8 positions match TRBD2. Unmatched junction bases numbered 7, after V lost 5 bases and J lost 4 bases. Germline V gene data show CDR1 as SGHAT and CDR2 as FQNNGV. The CDR3 is made up of 14 amino acids. As DNA, the CDR3 is TGTGCCAGCAGCCTCGGGGGGGGGTGGTACGAGCAGTACTTC. It translates to CASSLGGGWYEQYF.

The chain combines TRBV5-1 with TRBJ1-2; D gene uncertain. V was shortened by 0 bases and J by 7 bases, with 4 bases between the two germline ends. This CDR3 contains 11 residues. Germline V gene lookup returns CDR1 SGHRS and CDR2 YFSETQ. Written as DNA, the CDR3 is TGCGCCAGCAGCTTGGACACTGGCTACACCTTC. Translating gives CASSLDTGYTF.

This chain uses TRBV2 with TRBJ1-6; 12 bases match TRBD1. CDR1 and CDR2 from the germline V gene are SNHLY and FYNNEI. This CDR3 region has 15 residues. V dropped 6 bases and J dropped 10; count of bases not matched to a gene: 7. The CDR3 protein is CASSGQGQGASPLHF. The CDR3 DNA is TGTGCCAGCAGCGGACAGGGACAGGGGGCATCACCCCTCCACTTT.

This clone occurred once. One end of the junction varies from germline; a read error may be responsible. The chain joins TRBV7-7 to TRBJ2-3; 8 bases match TRBD2. The CDR3 loop spans 19 amino acids. CDR1 SSHAT and CDR2 FNYEAQ come from the germline V gene (reference sequence). CDR3 sequence: CASSLHPRAGGASTDTQYF. CDR3 DNA sequence: TGTGCTAGCAGCTTACATCCCCGGGCCGGGGGGGCAAGCACAGATACGCAGTATTTT.

Only one count was recorded for this clone. V is TRBV6-5 and J is TRBJ2-3; D not resolved. The CDR3 sequence is 13 residues long. V lost 8 bases and J lost 1, with 10 bases in between. CDR1 MNHEY and CDR2 SVGAGI come from the germline V gene. CDR3 in amino acids: CASSRWRTDTQYF. Here the CDR3 DNA reads TGTGCCAGCTCCAGGTGGCGCACAGATACGCAGTATTTT.

The genes are TRBV7-2 and TRBJ1-2, with TRBD1 identical over 7 bases. The V gene end was trimmed by 5 bases and the J gene end by 3 bases; junction bases not matched to a gene: 6. Germline-derived CDR1 and CDR2 are SGHTA and FQGNSA. CDR3 size: 14 residues. The CDR3 DNA reads TGTGCCAGCAGCGAGGGACAGAATGACTATGGCTACACCTTC. Its protein product is CASSEGQNDYGYTF. Together with reference TRBV7-2 and TRBJ1-2, the CDR3 gives the full variable domain: GAGVSQSPSNKVTEKGKDVELRCDPISGHTALYWYRQSLGQGLEFLIYFQGNSAPDKSGLPSDRFSAERTGGSVSTLTIQRTQQEDSAVYLCASSEGQNDYGYTFGSGTRLTVV.

V and J are TRBV15 and TRBJ1-2, with D maybe TRBD1 (5 bases). Germline-derived CDR1 and CDR2 are LNHNV and YYDKDF (reference sequence). V was cut by 0 bases and J by 5 bases, with 7 bases left in between. This CDR3 contains 13 residues. The CDR3 loop reads CATSREQAYGYTF. CDR3 nucleotides: TGTGCCACCAGCAGAGAACAGGCGTATGGCTACACCTTC. The variable domain in full, completed from reference TRBV15 and TRBJ1-2, reads DAMVIQNPRYQVTQFGKPVTLSCSQTLNHNVMYWYQQKSSQAPKLLFHYYDKDFNNEADTPDNFQSRRPNTSFCFLDIRSPGLGDTAMYLCATSREQAYGYTFGSGTRLTVV.

The chain has TRBV20-1 and TRBJ2-7; 9 bases align to TRBD2. V was clipped by 3 bases and J by 5 bases; unmatched bases: 8. The germline V gene has CDR1 DFQATT and CDR2 SNEGSKA (reference sequence). The CDR3 is 14 amino acids. CDR3 DNA sequence: TGCAGTGCTAGTTATGGTAGCGGGAGCCACGAGCAGTACTTC. It specifies CSASYGSGSHEQYF.

The V call is TRBV27, the J call TRBJ1-4; tentative D call: TRBD1 (6 bases). The CDR3 loop spans 14 amino acids. V lost 3 bases and J 3 bases, leaving 8 bases between the germline ends. CDR1 MNHEY and CDR2 SMNVEV come from the germline V gene (reference sequence). The CDR3 DNA follows: TGTGCCAGCAGTTTGGACAGCGCTAATGAAAAACTGTTTTTT. This codes for CASSLDSANEKLFF. The full variable domain, in which reference TRBV27 and TRBJ1-4 provide the parts outside the CDR3, is EAQVTQNPRYLITVTGKKLTVTCSQNMNHEYMSWYRQDPGLGLRQIYYSMNVEVTDKGDVPEGYKVSRKEKRNFPLILESPSPNQTSLYFCASSLDSANEKLFFGSGTQLSVL.

The chain couples TRBV11-2 to TRBJ1-1; the match to TRBD1 covers 7 bases. Germline CDR1 SGHAT, CDR2 FQNNGV. This CDR3 has 12 amino acids. Losses at the gene ends were 4 bases for V and 8 bases for J; bases not matched to a gene: 4. The CDR3 protein is CASSSPGQEAFF. CDR3 bases: TGTGCCAGCAGCTCCCCGGGACAGGAAGCTTTCTTT.

The gene calls are TRBV3-1 (or the pseudogene TRBV3-2) and TRBJ2-7; D not resolved. This CDR3 has 18 amino acids. Germline CDR1 LGHDT, CDR2 YNNKEL (reference sequence). V was clipped by 4 bases and J by 0 bases, with 22 bases between them. CDR3 in amino acids: CASSPPQHLKQSSYEQYF. In nucleotides, the CDR3 is TGTGCCAGCAGCCCACCGCAGCATCTAAAACAGAGCTCCTACGAGCAGTACTTC.

The chain couples TRBV11-3 to TRBJ2-2; TRBD2 matches at 13 bases. The CDR3 is 16 amino acids. V was clipped by 5 bases and J by 5 bases; unmatched bases: 5. Germline V lookup: CDR1 SGHNT, CDR2 YENEEA. DNA of the CDR3: TGTGCCAGCAGCCGGTCACTAGCGGGAGGGACCGGGGAGCTGTTTTTT. Amino acids: CASSRSLAGGTGELFF. The entire variable domain, with the rest obtained from reference TRBV11-3 and TRBJ2-2, is as follows: EAGVVQSPRYKIIEKKQPVAFWCNPISGHNTLYWYLQNLGQGPELLIRYENEEAVDDSQLPKDRFSAERLKGVDSTLKIQPAELGDSAVYLCASSRSLAGGTGELFFGEGSRLTVL.